A single sample gave rise to the 13 T cell receptor beta chains below, sequenced in a study of immune evolution from preneoplasia to lung adenocarcinoma. Produced via immunoSEQ multiplex PCR; TCRdb's table is partial and in-frame only. The sample records some 3,300 clones, over 45% being singletons. Sequenced material: FFPE normal lung tissue adjacent to the tumor. Source of these receptors: a person aged 45-65 years with lung adenocarcinoma.

V and J are TRBV6-1 and TRBJ2-7; 9 positions match TRBD1. Germline-derived CDR1 and CDR2 are MNHNS and SASEGT. The CDR3 runs 14 residues. The V and J ends lost 1 base and 3 bases, in that order; junction bases with no gene match: 1. CDR3 coding DNA: TGTGCCAGCAGTGAAGTGGACAGGGGCTACGAGCAGTACTTC. Translated, it gives CASSEVDRGYEQYF.

This chain links TRBV18 with TRBJ2-3; either TRBD1 or TRBD2 may fit D (6 bases each). Trimming cost V 2 bases and J 3 bases, with 9 bases left between them. The CDR3 sequence is 14 residues long. In germline, CDR1 is KGHSH, CDR2 LQKENI. CDR3 DNA: TGTGCCAGCTCACCAAAAGGGGGGACAGATACGCAGTATTTT. Its translation is CASSPKGGTDTQYF.

V gene TRBV27 combines with J gene TRBJ1-2; 8 positions match TRBD1. Germline assignment: CDR1 MNHEY and CDR2 SMNVEV (reference sequence). The CDR3 runs to 13 residues. With V trimmed by 4 bases and J by 7 bases, 5 bases remained unmatched. The CDR3 DNA is TGTGCCAGCAGTTCGCGGACAGGGACTGGCTACACCTTC. Protein sequence: CASSSRTGTGYTF.

The V call is TRBV4-1, the J call TRBJ2-3; D unclear. This CDR3 is 14 amino acids long. Germline V gene sequence: CDR1 MGHRA, CDR2 YSYEKL. With 3 bases removed from V and 6 bases from J, the gap between germline ends came to 13 bases. CDR3 in DNA: TGCGCCAGCAGCCATTTAGCCGGGCCTGATACGCAGTATTTT. The encoded protein is CASSHLAGPDTQYF.

The chain links TRBV18 to TRBJ2-7; 8 nucleotides line up with TRBD2. The V gene end was trimmed by 3 bases and the J gene end by 2 bases; junction bases not matched to a gene: 6. There are 15 residues in the CDR3. From germline, CDR1 is KGHSH and CDR2 LQKENI. Here the CDR3 reads CASSPSAGGPYEQYF. The CDR3 nucleotides are TGTGCCAGCTCACCCTCGGCGGGGGGCCCCTACGAGCAGTACTTC.

The chain links TRBV29-1 to TRBJ1-5, with 7 bases that match TRBD1. The CDR3 loop spans 18 amino acids. Germline V CDR1 and CDR2: SQVTM, ANQGSEA. V trimming: 5 bases; J trimming: 0 bases; junction bases outside the gene matches: 16. The CDR3 protein is CSVSPGQHPLLSNQPQHF. CDR3 nucleotides: TGCAGCGTTTCACCGGGACAGCATCCCCTTCTTAGCAATCAGCCCCAGCATTTT.

This clone has more than one count but fewer than ten. The J gene is TRBJ2-2, the V gene TRBV29-1, with unresolved D. The germline gives CDR1 SQVTM, CDR2 ANQGSEA. V was shortened by 3 bases and J by 4 bases, with 9 bases between the two germline ends. CDR3 size: 13 residues. The chain's CDR3 is CSVEFPGTGELFF. CDR3 DNA: TGCAGCGTTGAGTTCCCGGGCACCGGGGAGCTGTTTTTT.

The chain is built from TRBV6-5 and TRBJ1-5; D is uncertain. Per the germline V gene, CDR1 is MNHEY and CDR2 is SVGAGI. V lost 8 bases, J lost 9 bases, and 8 bases lay in between. The CDR3 spans 10 residues. The CDR3 is CASFPRPQHF. As DNA, the CDR3 is TGTGCCAGCTTCCCCAGGCCCCAGCATTTT.

J is TRBJ2-2 and V is TRBV29-1, with 7 nucleotides matching TRBD2. CDR1 and CDR2 from the germline V gene are SQVTM and ANQGSEA. V lost 6 bases to trimming and J lost 5 bases; unmatched junction nucleotides: 9. This CDR3 contains 14 residues. The CDR3 loop reads CSVQGAGDTGELFF. The DNA for the CDR3 is TGCAGCGTCCAAGGGGCGGGAGATACCGGGGAGCTGTTTTTT.

This clone was seen a handful of times. The chain recombines TRBV19 with TRBJ1-5; D possibly corresponds to TRBD1 (5 bases). V lost 5 bases and J 5 bases, leaving 16 bases between the germline ends. The CDR3 spans 15 residues. Germline CDR1 and CDR2: LNHDA and SQIVND (reference sequence). CDR3 nucleotides: TGTGCCAGTAGTCCCCTTCGAGGGGCCGATCAGCCCCAGCATTTT. Encoded protein: CASSPLRGADQPQHF.

The chain is built from TRBV2 and TRBJ2-5, with D tentatively TRBD1 (5 bases). The CDR3 spans 16 residues. The germline V gene has CDR1 SNHLY and CDR2 FYNNEI. V was clipped by 3 bases and J by 5 bases, with 19 bases between them. CDR3 residues: CASSDIWQGMMETQYF. The CDR3 DNA follows: TGTGCCAGCAGTGACATCTGGCAGGGAATGATGGAGACCCAGTACTTC.

The chain links TRBV2 to TRBJ2-7; tentatively, D is TRBD1 or TRBD2 (5 bases each). Germline assignment: CDR1 SNHLY and CDR2 FYNNEI. The CDR3 sequence is 12 residues long. Deletions cut 4 bases from V and 6 bases from J, with 10 bases between. CDR3 loop: CASSAGRGEQYF. The DNA for the CDR3 is TGTGCCAGCAGTGCGGGAAGGGGCGAGCAGTACTTC.

This sequence joins TRBV5-1 and TRBJ2-3, with D unclear. Germline CDR1 and CDR2: SGHRS and YFSETQ. V gave up 1 base and J gave up 6 bases, with 3 bases separating them. The CDR3 runs 11 residues. For the CDR3, the DNA is TGCGCCAGCAGCTTGCAGGATACGCAGTATTTT. This sequence encodes CASSLQDTQYF.